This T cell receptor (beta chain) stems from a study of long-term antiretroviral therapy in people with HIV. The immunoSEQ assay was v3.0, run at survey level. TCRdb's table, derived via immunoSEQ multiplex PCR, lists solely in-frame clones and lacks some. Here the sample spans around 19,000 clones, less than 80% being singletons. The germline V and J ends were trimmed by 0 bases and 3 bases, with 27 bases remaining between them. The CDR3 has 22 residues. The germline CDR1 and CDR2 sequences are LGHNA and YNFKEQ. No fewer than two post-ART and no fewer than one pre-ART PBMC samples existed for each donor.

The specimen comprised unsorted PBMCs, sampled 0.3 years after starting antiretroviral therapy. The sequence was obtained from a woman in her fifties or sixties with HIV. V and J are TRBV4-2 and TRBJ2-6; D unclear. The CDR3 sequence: CASSQEGYSGRNPGGGANVLTF. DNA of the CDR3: TGTGCCAGCAGCCAAGAGGGTTATAGTGGCAGGAACCCGGGTGGTGGGGCCAACGTCCTGACTTTC.